The 3 T cell receptor beta chains below come from one sample, sequenced in a study of cytomegalovirus exposure and HLA in healthy donors. PCR was performed using 60 Vbeta and 13 Jbeta primers. Generated by immunoSEQ multiplex PCR, the TCRdb table keeps only in-frame clones and is missing some. Found here are about 71,000 clones, over 60% of them singletons; the top ten hold 7.5% to 8%. Material for sequencing was PBMCs. These receptors all stem from a man between 40 and 49 years old in good health and CMV-seropositive.

This chain links TRBV7-2 with TRBJ1-2; D call uncertain. The CDR3 is 11 residues long. V was shortened by 8 bases and J by 2 bases, with 6 bases between the two germline ends. Germline values: CDR1 SGHTA, CDR2 FQGNSA. CDR3 bases: TGTGCCAGCGGGCCGAACTATGGCTACACCTTC. Amino acid sequence: CASGPNYGYTF.

This chain connects TRBV4-1 to TRBJ1-4; the D gene is possibly TRBD1 (5 bases). CDR3 length: 17 residues. CDR1 is MGHRA, CDR2 YSYEKL, per germline. The V end lost 1 base, the J end lost 0 bases, and 12 bases lay between the germline ends. For the CDR3, the DNA is TGCGCCAGCAGCCAAGTAGGGGCAGCTGCAACTAATGAAAAACTGTTTTTT. Translated, it gives CASSQVGAAATNEKLFF.

In this sample, this clone turned up a few times. The V gene is TRBV4-1, the J gene TRBJ2-7; a possible D gene is TRBD1 (5 bases). Germline V CDR1 and CDR2: MGHRA, YSYEKL. Trimming took 4 bases from V and 4 from J, leaving 11 bases between them. The CDR3 is 13 amino acids. The CDR3 DNA follows: TGCGCCAGCAGCCGGGGTGACAGTTACGAGCAGTACTTC. As protein: CASSRGDSYEQYF.